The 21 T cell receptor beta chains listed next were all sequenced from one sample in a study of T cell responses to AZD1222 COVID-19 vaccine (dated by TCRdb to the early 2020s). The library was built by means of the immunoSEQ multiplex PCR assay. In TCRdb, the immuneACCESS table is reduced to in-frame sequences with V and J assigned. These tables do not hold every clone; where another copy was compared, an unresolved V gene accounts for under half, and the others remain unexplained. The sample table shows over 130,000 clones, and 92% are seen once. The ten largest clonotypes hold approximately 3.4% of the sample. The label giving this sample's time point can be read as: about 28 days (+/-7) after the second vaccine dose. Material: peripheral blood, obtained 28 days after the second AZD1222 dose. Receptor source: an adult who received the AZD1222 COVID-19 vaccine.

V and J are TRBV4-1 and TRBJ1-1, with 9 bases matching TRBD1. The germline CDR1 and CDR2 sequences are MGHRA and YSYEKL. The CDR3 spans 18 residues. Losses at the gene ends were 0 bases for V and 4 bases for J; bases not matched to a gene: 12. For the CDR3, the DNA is TGCGCCAGCAGCCAAGATCCAGGACAGGGGTTTCGGGGCACTGAAGCTTTCTTT. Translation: CASSQDPGQGFRGTEAFF.

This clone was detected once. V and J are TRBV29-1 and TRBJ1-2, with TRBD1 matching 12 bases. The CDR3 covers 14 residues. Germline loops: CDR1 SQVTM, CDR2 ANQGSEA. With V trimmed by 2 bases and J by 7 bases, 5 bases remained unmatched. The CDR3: CSVELRDRGLGYTF. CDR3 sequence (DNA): TGCAGCGTTGAACTCCGGGACAGGGGGCTTGGCTACACCTTC.

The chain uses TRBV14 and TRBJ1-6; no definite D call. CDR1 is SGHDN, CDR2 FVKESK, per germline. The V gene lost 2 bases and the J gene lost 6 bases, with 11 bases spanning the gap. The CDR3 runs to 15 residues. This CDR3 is CASSQKDGFNSPLHF. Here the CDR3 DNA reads TGTGCCAGCAGCCAAAAGGACGGGTTTAATTCACCCCTCCACTTT. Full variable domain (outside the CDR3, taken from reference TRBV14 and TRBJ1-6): EAGVTQFPSHSVIEKGQTVTLRCDPISGHDNLYWYRRVMGKEIKFLLHFVKESKQDESGMPNNRFLAERTGGTYSTLKVQPAELEDSGVYFCASSQKDGFNSPLHFGNGTRLTVT.

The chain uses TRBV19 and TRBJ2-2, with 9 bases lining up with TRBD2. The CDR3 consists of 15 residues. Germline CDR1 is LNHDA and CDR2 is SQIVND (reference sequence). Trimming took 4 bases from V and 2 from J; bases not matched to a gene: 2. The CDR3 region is CASSTSGTNTGELFF. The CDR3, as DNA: TGTGCCAGTAGTACTAGCGGGACTAACACCGGGGAGCTGTTTTTT. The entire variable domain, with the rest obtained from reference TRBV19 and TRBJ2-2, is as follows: DGGITQSPKYLFRKEGQNVTLSCEQNLNHDAMYWYRQDPGQGLRLIYYSQIVNDFQKGDIAEGYSVSREKKESFPLTVTSAQKNPTAFYLCASSTSGTNTGELFFGEGSRLTVL.

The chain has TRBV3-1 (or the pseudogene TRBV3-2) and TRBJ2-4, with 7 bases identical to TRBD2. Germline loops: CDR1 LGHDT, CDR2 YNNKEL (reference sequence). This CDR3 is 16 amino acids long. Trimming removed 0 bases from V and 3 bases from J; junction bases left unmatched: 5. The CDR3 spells CASSQDRGDRKNIQYF. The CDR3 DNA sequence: TGTGCCAGCAGCCAAGATCGGGGGGATCGCAAAAACATTCAGTACTTC.

The CDR3 is CASSLAASGNTIYF. DNA of the CDR3: TGTGCCAGCAGCCTGGCTGCTTCTGGAAACACCATATATTTT. The chain joins TRBV7-9 to TRBJ1-3; the D is unclear. Trimming removed 5 bases at V and 1 base at J, with 9 bases between. Germline V CDR1 and CDR2: SEHNR, FQNEAQ (reference sequence). The CDR3 covers 14 residues. Variable domain in full (rest from reference TRBV7-9 and TRBJ1-3): DTGVSQNPRHKITKRGQNVTFRCDPISEHNRLYWYRQTLGQGPEFLTYFQNEAQLEKSRLLSDRFSAERPKGSFSTLEIQRTEQGDSAMYLCASSLAASGNTIYFGEGSWLTVV.

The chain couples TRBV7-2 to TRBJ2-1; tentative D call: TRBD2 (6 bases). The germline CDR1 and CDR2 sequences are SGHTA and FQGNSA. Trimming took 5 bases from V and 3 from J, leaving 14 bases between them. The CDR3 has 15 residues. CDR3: CASSPRDHNYNEQFF. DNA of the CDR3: TGTGCCAGCAGCCCGCGGGACCATAACTACAATGAGCAGTTCTTC.

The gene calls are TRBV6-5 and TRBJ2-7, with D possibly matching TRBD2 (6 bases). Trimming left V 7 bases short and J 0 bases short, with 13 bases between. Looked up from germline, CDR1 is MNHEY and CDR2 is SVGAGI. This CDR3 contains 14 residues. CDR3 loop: CASNEGGPSYEQYF. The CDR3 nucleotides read TGTGCCAGCAACGAGGGAGGACCCTCCTACGAGCAGTACTTC.

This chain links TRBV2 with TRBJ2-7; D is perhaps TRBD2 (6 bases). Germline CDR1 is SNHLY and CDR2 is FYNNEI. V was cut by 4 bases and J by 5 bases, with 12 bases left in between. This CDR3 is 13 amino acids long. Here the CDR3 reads CASSAGGINEQYF. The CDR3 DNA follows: TGTGCCAGCAGTGCCGGGGGTATCAACGAGCAGTACTTC.

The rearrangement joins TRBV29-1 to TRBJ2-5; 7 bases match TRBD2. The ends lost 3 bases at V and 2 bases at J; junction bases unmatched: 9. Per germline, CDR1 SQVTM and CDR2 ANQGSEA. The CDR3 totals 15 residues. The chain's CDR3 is CSVDYAGVRQETQYF. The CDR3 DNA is TGCAGCGTTGATTATGCGGGAGTTCGTCAAGAGACCCAGTACTTC.

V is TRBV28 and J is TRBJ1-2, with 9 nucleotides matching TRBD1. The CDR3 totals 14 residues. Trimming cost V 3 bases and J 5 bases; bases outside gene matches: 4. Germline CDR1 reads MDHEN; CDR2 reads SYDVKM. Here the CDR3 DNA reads TGTGCCAGCAGTTTCCCGACAGGGGGTTATGGCTACACCTTC. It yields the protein CASSFPTGGYGYTF.

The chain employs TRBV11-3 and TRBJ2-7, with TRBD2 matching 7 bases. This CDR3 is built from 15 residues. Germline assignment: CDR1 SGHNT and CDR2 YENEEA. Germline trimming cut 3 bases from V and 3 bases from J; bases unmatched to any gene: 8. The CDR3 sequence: CASSFRSSGDYEQYF. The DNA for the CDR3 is TGTGCCAGCAGCTTCAGGTCTAGCGGTGACTACGAGCAGTACTTC.

The chain's CDR3 is CSVAEWTGINEKLFF. For the CDR3, the DNA is TGCAGCGTTGCTGAGTGGACAGGGATAAATGAAAAACTGTTTTTT. J is TRBJ1-4 and V is TRBV29-1; 8 nucleotides match TRBD1. CDR1 is SQVTM, CDR2 ANQGSEA, per germline. This CDR3 is 15 amino acids long. After removal of 4 bases from V and 5 bases from J, the junction contained 9 bases not matched to a gene. The full variable domain, its missing parts supplied by reference TRBV29-1 and TRBJ1-4, is SAVISQKPSRDICQRGTSLTIQCQVDSQVTMMFWYRQQPGQSLTLIATANQGSEATYESGFVIDKFPISRPNLTFSTLTVSNMSPEDSSIYLCSVAEWTGINEKLFFGSGTQLSVL.

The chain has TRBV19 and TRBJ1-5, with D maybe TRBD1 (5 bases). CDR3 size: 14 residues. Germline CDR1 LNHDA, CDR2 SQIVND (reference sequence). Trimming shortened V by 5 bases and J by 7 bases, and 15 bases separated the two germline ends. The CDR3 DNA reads TGTGCCAGTAGTGTCGGGACGCGGGGACAGCCCCAGCATTTT. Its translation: CASSVGTRGQPQHF.

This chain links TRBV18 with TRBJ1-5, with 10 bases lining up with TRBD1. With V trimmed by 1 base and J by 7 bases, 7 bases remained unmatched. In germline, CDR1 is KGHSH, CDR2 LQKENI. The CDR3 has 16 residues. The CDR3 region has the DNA TGTGCCAGCTCACCACGGGGGACAGGGGAAGGACAGCCCCAGCATTTT. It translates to CASSPRGTGEGQPQHF.

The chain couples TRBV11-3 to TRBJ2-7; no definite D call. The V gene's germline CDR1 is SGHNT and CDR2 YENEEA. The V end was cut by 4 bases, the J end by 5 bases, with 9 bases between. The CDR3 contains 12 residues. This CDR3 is CASSSRLNEQYF. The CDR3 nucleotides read TGTGCCAGCAGCTCCCGGCTAAACGAGCAGTACTTC.

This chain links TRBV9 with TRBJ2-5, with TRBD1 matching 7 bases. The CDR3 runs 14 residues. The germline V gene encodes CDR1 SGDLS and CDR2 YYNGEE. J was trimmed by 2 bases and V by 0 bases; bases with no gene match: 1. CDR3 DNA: TGTGCCAGCAGCGTAGTGGGACAGCAAGAGACCCAGTACTTC. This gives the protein CASSVVGQQETQYF.

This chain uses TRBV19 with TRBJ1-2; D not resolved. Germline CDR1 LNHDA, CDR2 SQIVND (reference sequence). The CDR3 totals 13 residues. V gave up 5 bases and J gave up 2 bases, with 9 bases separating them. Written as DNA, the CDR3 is TGTGCCAGTAGTCCCCTCCGGAACTATGGCTACACCTTC. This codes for CASSPLRNYGYTF.

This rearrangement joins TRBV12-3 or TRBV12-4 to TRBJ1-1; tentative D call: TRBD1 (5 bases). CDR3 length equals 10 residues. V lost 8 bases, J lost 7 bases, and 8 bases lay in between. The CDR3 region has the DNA TGTGCCAGCGGGACGGTTGAAGCTTTCTTT. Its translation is CASGTVEAFF.

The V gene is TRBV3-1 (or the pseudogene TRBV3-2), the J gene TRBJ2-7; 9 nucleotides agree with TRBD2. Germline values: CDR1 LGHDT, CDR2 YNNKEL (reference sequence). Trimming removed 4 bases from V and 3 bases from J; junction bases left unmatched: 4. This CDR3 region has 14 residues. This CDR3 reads CASSPGLALYEQYF. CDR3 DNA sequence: TGTGCCAGCAGCCCGGGACTAGCACTCTACGAGCAGTACTTC.

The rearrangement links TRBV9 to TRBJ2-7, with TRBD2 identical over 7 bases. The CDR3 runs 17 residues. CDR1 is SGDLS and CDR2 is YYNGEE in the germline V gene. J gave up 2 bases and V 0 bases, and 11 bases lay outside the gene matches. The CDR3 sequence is CASSVGPGAGLTYEQYF. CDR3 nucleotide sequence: TGTGCCAGCAGCGTAGGTCCGGGAGCGGGGCTTACCTACGAGCAGTACTTC.